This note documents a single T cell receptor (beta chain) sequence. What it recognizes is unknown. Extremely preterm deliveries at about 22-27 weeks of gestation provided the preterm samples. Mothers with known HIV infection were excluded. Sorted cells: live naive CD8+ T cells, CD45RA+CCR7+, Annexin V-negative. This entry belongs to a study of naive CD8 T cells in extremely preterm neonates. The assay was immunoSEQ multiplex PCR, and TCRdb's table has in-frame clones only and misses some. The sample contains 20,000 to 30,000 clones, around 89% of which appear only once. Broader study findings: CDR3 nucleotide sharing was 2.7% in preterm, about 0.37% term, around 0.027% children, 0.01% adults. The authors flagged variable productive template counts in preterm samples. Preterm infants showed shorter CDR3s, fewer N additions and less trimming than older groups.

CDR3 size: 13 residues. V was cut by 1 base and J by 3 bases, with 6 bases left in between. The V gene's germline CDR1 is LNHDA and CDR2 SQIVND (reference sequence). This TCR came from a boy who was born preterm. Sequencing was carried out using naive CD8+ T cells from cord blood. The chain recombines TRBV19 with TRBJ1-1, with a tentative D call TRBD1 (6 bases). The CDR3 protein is CASSIGQDTEAFF. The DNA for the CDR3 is TGTGCCAGTAGTATAGGACAGGACACTGAAGCTTTCTTT.